This TCR beta chain was captured by sequencing in a study of cytomegalovirus exposure and HLA in healthy donors. With V trimmed by 4 bases and J by 0 bases, 6 bases remained unmatched. Per the germline V gene, CDR1 is SGHNT and CDR2 is YYREEE (reference sequence). The CDR3 sequence is 15 residues long. Study-level results: A highly shared variant cluster was judged a likely technical artifact.

The PCR made use of 60 Vbeta and 13 Jbeta primers. Only in-frame clones appear in the TCRdb table, and some are missing; sequencing was by immunoSEQ multiplex PCR. The sample lists 190,000 or so clones; 82% were seen once. This clone appeared a single time. Its antigen is not identified. The sequenced sample consisted of PBMCs. This TCR was sampled from a woman aged 45-59 years in good health and CMV-seropositive. V is TRBV5-4 and J is TRBJ1-1; 7 nucleotides line up with TRBD1. Written as DNA, the CDR3 is TGTGCCAGCAGCCCCGGACAGGTTCTGAACACTGAAGCTTTCTTT. Translation gives CASSPGQVLNTEAFF. Filled out from reference TRBV5-4 and TRBJ1-1, the complete variable domain reads ETGVTQSPTHLIKTRGQQVTLRCSSQSGHNTVSWYQQALGQGPQFIFQYYREEENGRGNFPPRFSGLQFPNYSSELNVNALELDDSALYLCASSPGQVLNTEAFFGQGTRLTVV.